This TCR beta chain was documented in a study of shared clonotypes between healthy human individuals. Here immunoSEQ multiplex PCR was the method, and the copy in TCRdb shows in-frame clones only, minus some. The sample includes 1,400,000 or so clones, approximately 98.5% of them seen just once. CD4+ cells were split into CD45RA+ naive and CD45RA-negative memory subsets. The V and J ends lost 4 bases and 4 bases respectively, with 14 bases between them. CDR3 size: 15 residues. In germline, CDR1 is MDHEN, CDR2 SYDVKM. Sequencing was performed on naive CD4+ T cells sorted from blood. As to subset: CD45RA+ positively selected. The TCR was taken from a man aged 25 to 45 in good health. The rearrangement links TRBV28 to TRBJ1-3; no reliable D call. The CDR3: CASSYDLSGGNTIYF. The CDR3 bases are TGTGCCAGCAGTTATGACCTATCGGGAGGAAACACCATATATTTT.